Each of the 17 T cell receptor beta chains below was sequenced from the same sample in a study of CD8 T cells in ankylosing spondylitis. Via MiXCR, TCRdb re-called the 5' RACE reads, giving one row per CDR3 protein. The sample has a few hundred thousand distinct CDR3 sequences; about 13% are singletons. For these receptors, no antigen is known. Findings and caveats of the study: Seemingly characteristic of ankylosing spondylitis blood was a TCR beta motif consisting of about 8 highly homologous variants.

The sample comprised blood, either unsorted or a sorted T cell fraction (not recorded which). Receptor source: a male donor with ankylosing spondylitis.

This rearrangement joins TRBV20-1 to TRBJ2-5, with 8 bases aligning to TRBD2. The ends lost 5 bases at V and 4 bases at J; junction bases unmatched: 12. Germline V gene sequence: CDR1 DFQATT, CDR2 SNEGSKA (reference sequence). The CDR3 has 15 amino acids. The CDR3 region is CSAGRTSSGSETQYF. The CDR3 nucleotides read TGCAGTGCTGGCCGGACTAGCTCGGGATCAGAGACCCAGTACTTC.

This clonotype was observed at least ten times. This chain connects TRBV27 to TRBJ2-3; no firm D call. The length of the CDR3 is 11 residues. Trimming removed 6 bases at V and 8 bases at J, with 9 bases between. Germline loops: CDR1 MNHEY, CDR2 SMNVEV (reference sequence). The CDR3 protein is CASSRGLTQYF. CDR3 coding DNA: TGTGCCAGCAGCCGTGGTCTTACGCAGTATTTT.

This clonotype was observed many times. The rearrangement joins TRBV7-9 to TRBJ2-7; unclear D gene. V shed 2 bases and J shed 2 bases, with 7 bases lying between them. The CDR3 consists of 13 residues. CDR1 is SEHNR and CDR2 is FQNEAQ in the germline V gene (reference sequence). As DNA, the CDR3 is TGTGCCAGCAGCTTACCAGGAACCTACGAGCAGTACTTC. It encodes CASSLPGTYEQYF. Filled out from reference TRBV7-9 and TRBJ2-7, the complete variable domain reads DTGVSQNPRHKITKRGQNVTFRCDPISEHNRLYWYRQTLGQGPEFLTYFQNEAQLEKSRLLSDRFSAERPKGSFSTLEIQRTEQGDSAMYLCASSLPGTYEQYFGPGTRLTVT.

In this sample, this clonotype turned up a few times. The chain recombines TRBV9 with TRBJ2-1, with D maybe TRBD1 (5 bases). This CDR3 contains 13 residues. V was shortened by 0 bases and J by 7 bases, with 8 bases between the two germline ends. Germline values: CDR1 SGDLS, CDR2 YYNGEE. CDR3 in DNA: TGTGCCAGCAGCGTAGTGCAGGGAAATGAGCAGTTCTTC. This translates into CASSVVQGNEQFF.

The J gene is TRBJ1-5, the V gene TRBV19, with D possibly matching TRBD1 (5 bases). This CDR3 is 15 amino acids long. V was pared by 2 bases and J by 5 bases, with 13 bases between. Germline loops: CDR1 LNHDA, CDR2 SQIVND (reference sequence). The CDR3 DNA follows: TGTGCCAGTAGTATAATGGGTCAGGGACATCAGCCCCAGCATTTT. It encodes CASSIMGQGHQPQHF.

This clonotype was counted ten times or more. The chain has TRBV20-1 and TRBJ1-2; TRBD1 is a possible D gene (6 bases). The germline gives CDR1 DFQATT, CDR2 SNEGSKA (reference sequence). The CDR3 contains 13 residues. Deletions cut 3 bases from V and 6 bases from J, with 14 bases between. DNA for the CDR3: TGCAGTGCTAGCCTAACAGGGTTTCATGGCTACACCTTC. The encoded protein is CSASLTGFHGYTF.

This clonotype has only a few counts. The chain combines TRBV9 with TRBJ2-7; possibly TRBD1 for D (6 bases). Trimming took 0 bases from V and 7 from J, leaving 17 bases between them. The germline gives CDR1 SGDLS, CDR2 YYNGEE. This CDR3 has 15 residues. The CDR3 loop is CASSVGGGELGEQYF. The DNA for the CDR3 is TGTGCCAGCAGCGTAGGAGGGGGTGAACTCGGAGAGCAGTACTTC.

The chain recombines TRBV27 with TRBJ2-1; D uncertain. CDR1 is MNHEY and CDR2 is SMNVEV in the germline V gene (reference sequence). This CDR3 is built from 16 residues. V lost 2 bases and J 0 bases, leaving 11 bases between the germline ends. The CDR3 DNA follows: TGTGCCAGCAGTTTAAATCCAGGAAGCTCCTACAATGAGCAGTTCTTC. Translating gives CASSLNPGSSYNEQFF.

This clonotype showed up many times. CDR3 DNA sequence: TGTGCTAGTGGTGGGGAACTAGCGGGAGTGCCAGATACGCAGTATTTT. Its protein is CASGGELAGVPDTQYF. This sequence joins TRBV12-5 and TRBJ2-3; 11 bases map to TRBD2. This CDR3 is built from 16 residues. CDR1 and CDR2 from the germline V gene are LGHNT and FRNRAP. Trimming removed 5 bases from V and 4 bases from J; junction bases left unmatched: 8.

This clonotype was counted a few times. The CDR3: CASSTGPPRDGEQYF. CDR3 nucleotides: TGTGCCAGCAGCACGGGACCACCTAGAGATGGGGAGCAGTACTTC. The rearrangement joins TRBV7-9 to TRBJ2-7, with D perhaps given as TRBD1 or TRBD2 (5 bases each). The CDR3 length is 15 residues. Germline lookup yields CDR1 SEHNR and CDR2 FQNEAQ (reference sequence). Trimming took off 5 bases at V and 7 bases at J, with 21 bases between the two ends.

This clonotype was counted only a few times. The V and J genes are TRBV6-1 and TRBJ2-2; maybe TRBD1 (5 bases). Germline CDR1 reads MNHNS; CDR2 reads SASEGT. Trimming took off 5 bases at V and 7 bases at J, with 17 bases between the two ends. The CDR3 extends over 15 amino acids. CDR3 sequence (DNA): TGTGCCAGCAGTAAAACCGGGTCCCAGGGCGGGGAGCTGTTTTTT. This translates into CASSKTGSQGGELFF.

V is TRBV24-1 and J is TRBJ2-3, with no clear D. Per the germline V gene, CDR1 is KGHDR and CDR2 is SFDVKD. Trimming left V 0 bases short and J 4 bases short, with 4 bases between. This CDR3 is built from 13 residues. Here the CDR3 DNA reads TGTGCCACCAGTGATTTGAACGCAGATACGCAGTATTTT. The encoded protein is CATSDLNADTQYF.

Here the CDR3 DNA reads TGCAGTGCTTTTACAGAGAGCTCCTACAATGAGCAGTTCTTC. Its translation: CSAFTESSYNEQFF. The chain is built from TRBV20-1 and TRBJ2-1, with D hard to call. Germline CDR1 reads DFQATT; CDR2 reads SNEGSKA (reference sequence). The CDR3 runs to 14 residues. Trimming shortened V by 5 bases and J by 0 bases, and 11 bases separated the two germline ends.

The V and J genes are TRBV11-3 and TRBJ2-1; 11 bases are a match to TRBD2. The CDR3 runs to 14 residues. Per the germline V gene, CDR1 is SGHNT and CDR2 is YENEEA. V dropped 10 bases and J dropped 3; count of bases not matched to a gene: 5. The CDR3 sequence is CATRTSGFYNEQFF. The CDR3 nucleotides read TGTGCCACCAGGACTAGCGGGTTCTACAATGAGCAGTTCTTC.

The chain recombines TRBV27 with TRBJ1-1; 9 bases agree with TRBD1. The CDR3 consists of 16 residues. Trimming removed 0 bases from V and 6 bases from J; junction bases left unmatched: 8. CDR1 and CDR2 (germline): MNHEY, SMNVEV (reference sequence). The CDR3 region has the DNA TGTGCCAGCAGTTTATCCCCCGGGACAGGGCACTCTGAAGCTTTCTTT. It specifies CASSLSPGTGHSEAFF.

This rearrangement joins TRBV12-3 or TRBV12-4 to TRBJ2-2, with no clear D. This CDR3 contains 13 residues. The V end was cut by 11 bases, the J end by 5 bases, with 15 bases between. CDR3 protein: CAFIIGLTGELFF. The CDR3 DNA reads TGTGCCTTCATTATAGGATTAACCGGGGAGCTGTTTTTT.

In DNA form, the CDR3 reads TGTGCCACAGCCCACTGGCGGGAGAAGACCGGGGAGCTGTTTTTT. This sequence encodes CATAHWREKTGELFF. This chain links TRBV6-1 with TRBJ2-2; 7 bases align to TRBD2. This CDR3 is built from 15 residues. The junction had 13 bases not matched to a gene; V was cut back by 10 bases and J by 5 bases. Per the germline V gene, CDR1 is MNHNS and CDR2 is SASEGT.